This TCR beta chain appears in the sequencing data of a study of shared clonotypes between healthy human individuals. Only in-frame clones appear in the TCRdb table, and some are missing; sequencing was by immunoSEQ multiplex PCR. This sample has 400,000 to 500,000 clones, with roughly 78% found just once. Genomic DNA for unsorted samples was obtained from about 90 million PBMCs. The TCR comes from a woman in her 40s in good health. Some clones in this sample may be carry-over from other donors' samples. Input material: PBMCs.

The CDR3 loop is CASTGLAGTDTQYF. CDR3 sequence (DNA): TGCGCCAGCACCGGACTAGCGGGCACAGATACGCAGTATTTT. The V gene is TRBV10-2, the J gene TRBJ2-3; 10 bases align to TRBD2. V lost 7 bases and J lost 1; bases outside the gene matches: 2. Germline-derived CDR1 and CDR2 are WSHSY and SAAADI. This CDR3 is 14 amino acids long.